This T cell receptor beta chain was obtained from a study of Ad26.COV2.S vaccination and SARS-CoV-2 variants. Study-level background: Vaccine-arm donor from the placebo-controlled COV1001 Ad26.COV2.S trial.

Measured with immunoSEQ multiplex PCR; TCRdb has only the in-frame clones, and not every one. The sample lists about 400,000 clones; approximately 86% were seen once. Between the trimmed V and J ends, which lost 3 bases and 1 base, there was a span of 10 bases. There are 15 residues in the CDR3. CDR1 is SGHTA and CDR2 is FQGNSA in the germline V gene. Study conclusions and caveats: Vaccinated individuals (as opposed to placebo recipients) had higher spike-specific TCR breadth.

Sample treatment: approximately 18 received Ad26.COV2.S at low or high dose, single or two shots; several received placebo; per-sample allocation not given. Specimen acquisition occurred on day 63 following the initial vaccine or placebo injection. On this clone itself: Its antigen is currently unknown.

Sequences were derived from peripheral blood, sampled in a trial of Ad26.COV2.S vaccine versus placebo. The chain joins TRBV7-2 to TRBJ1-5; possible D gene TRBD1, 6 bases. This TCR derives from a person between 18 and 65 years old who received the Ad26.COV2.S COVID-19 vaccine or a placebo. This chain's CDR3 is CASSLGHRSNQPQHF. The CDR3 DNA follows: TGTGCCAGCAGCTTGGGACATAGGAGCAATCAGCCCCAGCATTTT. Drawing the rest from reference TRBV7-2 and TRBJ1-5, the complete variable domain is GAGVSQSPSNKVTEKGKDVELRCDPISGHTALYWYRQSLGQGLEFLIYFQGNSAPDKSGLPSDRFSAERTGGSVSTLTIQRTQQEDSAVYLCASSLGHRSNQPQHFGDGTRLSIL.